A selection of T cell receptor beta chains follows, all from one sample in a study of T cell changes during pregnancy in multiple sclerosis. Assay used: immunoSEQ multiplex PCR; TCRdb lists only in-frame clones, some missing. The table lists some 68,000 clones, 92% of them singletons. The starting material was peripheral blood, obtained in the second trimester of pregnancy. These receptors came from a female donor in good health, enrolled as a control in a pregnancy study. The CDR3 runs from the conserved cysteine through the conserved F or W. D genes are given only for firm matches. Size is stated for part of the rows, as once, few or many counts, or as a class when the clone is expanded.

len: 14
j_gene: TRBJ1-2
d_gene: TRBD1
abundance: NA
v_gene: TRBV7-2
CDR3aa: CASSSPGQGIRYTF
CDR3nt: TGTGCCAGCAGCTCTCCGGGACAGGGGATCCGCTACACCTTC

len: 14
j_gene: TRBJ1-5
d_gene: NA
abundance: NA
v_gene: TRBV2
CDR3aa: CASRTAYSNQPQHF
CDR3nt: TGTGCCAGCAGGACAGCCTATAGCAATCAGCCCCAGCATTTT

len: 14
j_gene: TRBJ1-3
d_gene: NA
abundance: NA
v_gene: TRBV9
CDR3aa: CASSPQGNGNTIYF
CDR3nt: TGTGCCAGCAGTCCCCAGGGGAACGGAAACACCATATATTTT

len: 14
j_gene: TRBJ1-5
d_gene: NA
abundance: once
v_gene: TRBV19
CDR3aa: CASSISGVGQPQHF
CDR3nt: TGTGCCAGTAGTATTTCAGGGGTAGGTCAGCCCCAGCATTTT

len: 14
j_gene: TRBJ1-1
d_gene: TRBD1
abundance: NA
v_gene: TRBV27
CDR3aa: CASSFEVGGAEAFF
CDR3nt: TGTGCCAGCAGTTTCGAGGTAGGGGGCGCTGAAGCTTTCTTT

len: 15
j_gene: TRBJ2-1
d_gene: TRBD2
abundance: NA
v_gene: TRBV7-3
CDR3aa: CASSPTSGSYNEQFF
CDR3nt: TGTGCCAGCAGCCCGACTAGCGGGAGTTACAATGAGCAGTTCTTC

len: 14
j_gene: TRBJ1-5
d_gene: TRBD1
abundance: NA
v_gene: TRBV19
CDR3aa: CASSTTGGGQPQHF
CDR3nt: TGTGCCAGTAGTACTACAGGGGGAGGACAGCCCCAGCATTTT

len: 17
j_gene: TRBJ2-1
d_gene: TRBD2
abundance: once
v_gene: TRBV7-6
CDR3aa: CASSLALREGSYNEQFF
CDR3nt: TGTGCCAGCAGCTTAGCTCTACGGGAGGGCTCCTACAATGAGCAGTTCTTC

len: 15
j_gene: TRBJ2-7
d_gene: TRBD2
abundance: NA
v_gene: TRBV28
CDR3aa: CASSLAGGLGYEQYF
CDR3nt: TGTGCCAGCAGTTTGGCCGGGGGGTTAGGCTACGAGCAGTACTTC

len: 13
j_gene: TRBJ2-7
d_gene: TRBD1
abundance: NA
v_gene: TRBV19
CDR3aa: CASSTGQGYEQYF
CDR3nt: TGTGCCAGTAGTACCGGACAGGGCTACGAGCAGTACTTC

len: 13
j_gene: TRBJ2-7
d_gene: TRBD1
abundance: NA
v_gene: TRBV30
CDR3aa: CAWNPDRVYEQYF
CDR3nt: TGTGCCTGGAACCCTGACAGGGTCTACGAGCAGTACTTC

len: 13
j_gene: TRBJ1-2
d_gene: NA
abundance: NA
v_gene: TRBV2
CDR3aa: CASSVGGAYGYTF
CDR3nt: TGTGCCAGCAGTGTAGGAGGGGCCTATGGCTACACCTTC

len: 14
j_gene: TRBJ2-3
d_gene: NA
abundance: NA
v_gene: TRBV7-9
CDR3aa: CASSFFGGGDTQYF
CDR3nt: TGTGCCAGCAGCTTCTTTGGGGGAGGAGATACGCAGTATTTT

len: 17
j_gene: TRBJ2-1
d_gene: NA
abundance: NA
v_gene: TRBV5-1
CDR3aa: CASSLALGGAGYNEQFF
CDR3nt: TGCGCCAGCAGCTTGGCCTTGGGGGGGGCGGGATACAATGAGCAGTTCTTC

len: 15
j_gene: TRBJ1-3
d_gene: NA
abundance: NA
v_gene: TRBV2
CDR3aa: CASSEGQLSGNTIYF
CDR3nt: TGTGCCAGCAGTGAGGGGCAATTATCTGGAAACACCATATATTTT

len: 15
j_gene: TRBJ1-5
d_gene: NA
abundance: NA
v_gene: TRBV28
CDR3aa: CASIKRGHPNQPQHF
CDR3nt: TGTGCCAGCATTAAAAGGGGACACCCAAATCAGCCCCAGCATTTT